The 14 T cell receptor beta chains presented below share a single source sample, sequenced in a study of neurological immune-mediated disorders. Via MiXCR, TCRdb re-called the 5' RACE reads, giving one row per CDR3 protein. The table has some 48,000 distinct CDR3 sequences, around 10% seen once. The sequenced sample was PBMCs. Receptors originate from a woman aged 40 to 50 with HTLV-1-associated myelopathy (HAM/TSP).

This clonotype was counted at least ten times. The chain employs TRBV7-9 and TRBJ1-6; 9 bases agree with TRBD1. Germline lookup yields CDR1 SEHNR and CDR2 FQNEAQ (reference sequence). This CDR3 has 14 amino acids. V dropped 5 bases and J dropped 19; count of bases not matched to a gene: 15. CDR3 sequence: CASSRSGTGYDPHF. CDR3 in DNA: TGTGCCAGCAGCCGAAGCGGGACAGGGTACGATCCACACTTT.

This clonotype was detected ten times or more. The chain uses TRBV29-1 and TRBJ2-3; 8 bases are shared with TRBD1. The trim removed 6 bases at V and 1 base at J, leaving 6 bases unmatched. Germline-derived CDR1 and CDR2 are SQVTM and ANQGSEA. The CDR3 totals 14 residues. DNA of the CDR3: TGCAGCGTAGCCGGGACAGGTGGCACAGATACGCAGTATTTT. This translates into CSVAGTGGTDTQYF.

This clonotype has a count of ten or more. This chain uses TRBV5-1 with TRBJ1-4; D not resolved. The germline gives CDR1 SGHRS, CDR2 YFSETQ. The CDR3 consists of 16 residues. Trimming stripped 0 bases from V and 0 bases from J, with 9 bases between. In nucleotides, the CDR3 is TGCGCCAGCAGCTTGGAACCTCCCGCAACTAATGAAAAACTGTTTTTT. Protein product: CASSLEPPATNEKLFF.

This clonotype occurred many times. V and J are TRBV2 and TRBJ2-7, with 7 bases that match TRBD2. The CDR3 is made up of 15 amino acids. The V and J ends lost 3 bases and 5 bases, in that order; junction bases with no gene match: 10. Germline CDR1 SNHLY, CDR2 FYNNEI. CDR3 bases: TGTGCCAGCAGTGATCCGGGAGGCTTTTCCGACGAGCAGTACTTC. This gives the protein CASSDPGGFSDEQYF.

The chain combines TRBV5-1 with TRBJ2-2; no clear D. The germline V and J ends were trimmed by 0 bases and 6 bases, with 12 bases remaining between them. Germline CDR1 and CDR2: SGHRS and YFSETQ. The CDR3 extends over 15 amino acids. CDR3 residues: CASSLGGLNAGELFF. CDR3 coding DNA: TGCGCCAGCAGCTTGGGGGGTCTCAACGCCGGGGAGCTGTTTTTT.

This clonotype was observed many times. This rearrangement joins TRBV10-3 to TRBJ2-5; unclear D gene. Germline V gene sequence: CDR1 ENHRY, CDR2 SYGVKD. The V end lost 4 bases, the J end lost 3 bases, and 9 bases lay between the germline ends. The CDR3 loop spans 13 amino acids. The CDR3 bases are TGTGCCATCAGTGTAAGGCCTGAAGAGACCCAGTACTTC. Translation gives CAISVRPEETQYF.

The CDR3 region is CASSEYLYNSPNTGELFF. The DNA of the CDR3 is TGTGCCAGCAGTGAATACCTCTATAACAGTCCCAACACCGGGGAGCTGTTTTTT. The chain uses TRBV25-1 and TRBJ2-2; D gene unclear. The CDR3 extends over 18 amino acids. The V gene's germline CDR1 is MGHDK and CDR2 SYGVNS. Trimming stripped 0 bases from V and 2 bases from J, with 16 bases between.

This clonotype came up a few times. The chain couples TRBV9 to TRBJ1-2; tentative D call: TRBD1 (5 bases). Germline lookup yields CDR1 SGDLS and CDR2 YYNGEE. Trimming took off 3 bases at V and 5 bases at J, with 14 bases between the two ends. The CDR3 length is 14 residues. The CDR3 region has the DNA TGTGCCAGCAGCGCTGCTGGTGGGGGATATGGCTACACCTTC. Translation gives CASSAAGGGYGYTF. Combining the CDR3 with reference TRBV9 and TRBJ1-2 gives the whole variable domain DSGVTQTPKHLITATGQRVTLRCSPRSGDLSVYWYQQSLDQGLQFLIQYYNGEERAKGNILERFSAQQFPDLHSELNLSSLELGDSALYFCASSAAGGGYGYTFGSGTRLTVV.

There are many counts of this clonotype. The chain employs TRBV15 and TRBJ2-1; 7 positions match TRBD2. With 5 bases clipped from V and 3 bases from J, the junction kept 10 bases outside the gene matches. Germline V lookup: CDR1 LNHNV, CDR2 YYDKDF (reference sequence). This CDR3 has 16 amino acids. The CDR3 reads CATSGISAGDYNEQFF. CDR3 nucleotides: TGTGCCACCAGCGGGATCTCGGCGGGGGACTACAATGAGCAGTTCTTC.

This clonotype was counted ten times or more. The CDR3 reads CATSRDLRTKYNEQFF. The CDR3 coding sequence is TGTGCCACCAGCAGAGACCTACGGACAAAATACAATGAGCAGTTCTTC. The chain links TRBV15 to TRBJ2-1; a possible D gene is TRBD1 (5 bases). This CDR3 region has 16 residues. V was pared by 0 bases and J by 4 bases, with 13 bases between. The germline V gene has CDR1 LNHNV and CDR2 YYDKDF (reference sequence).

This clonotype occurred many times. The genes are TRBV2 and TRBJ1-1, with 11 bases lining up with TRBD1. The CDR3 runs 15 residues. Germline V lookup: CDR1 SNHLY, CDR2 FYNNEI. The trim removed 5 bases at V and 9 bases at J, leaving 11 bases unmatched. The CDR3 loop reads CASSQSTGTGGKAFF. Written as DNA, the CDR3 is TGTGCCAGCAGTCAAAGTACCGGGACAGGGGGGAAAGCTTTCTTT.

This clonotype has a count of ten or more. This chain uses TRBV5-1 with TRBJ1-2, with 7 bases aligning to TRBD1. This CDR3 has 14 amino acids. V shed 4 bases and J 11 bases; nucleotides not matched to a gene: 14. Germline assignment: CDR1 SGHRS and CDR2 YFSETQ. This CDR3 is CASSQQTGERGYTF. In DNA, the CDR3 is TGCGCCAGCAGCCAACAAACAGGGGAAAGAGGGTACACCTTC.

This clonotype was seen at least ten times. V usage is TRBV21-1 and J usage is TRBJ2-7. TRBV21-1 is classified as a pseudogene. This CDR3 is built from 12 residues. CDR3 nucleotides: TGTGCCAGCGCCGGGAGGTCCTACGAGCAGTACTTC. It codes for CASAGRSYEQYF.

This clonotype was observed many times. The gene calls are TRBV4-1 and TRBJ1-6, with TRBD1 matching 8 bases. This CDR3 contains 16 residues. V was clipped by 4 bases and J by 7 bases; unmatched bases: 9. Germline CDR1 and CDR2: MGHRA and YSYEKL. The CDR3 sequence is CASSLRQGNGNSPLHF. CDR3 DNA: TGCGCCAGCAGCCTTCGACAGGGGAACGGGAATTCACCCCTCCACTTT.